Presented here are 4 T cell receptor beta chains from one specimen sequenced in a study of identical twins. TCRdb reprocessed the 5' RACE reads with MiXCR, giving one entry per CDR3 protein. The data hold some 630,000 distinct CDR3 sequences, with about 7.1% observed a single time. The sample was also linked to a second study, of yellow fever vaccine responses in identical twins.

The sequencing input was PBMCs. The receptor source for this set is a woman younger than 30 in good health.

This clonotype was detected only a few times. This chain connects TRBV12-3 or TRBV12-4 to TRBJ1-1; TRBD1 matches 7 bases. J lost 6 bases, V lost 5 bases, and 12 bases had no gene match. The CDR3 sequence is 15 residues long. The CDR3 loop reads CASSPRQGGWAEAFF. The CDR3 nucleotides are TGTGCCAGCAGTCCGCGACAGGGAGGTTGGGCTGAAGCTTTCTTT.

This clonotype showed up many times. In nucleotides, the CDR3 is TGCGCCAGCAGCCCCCCGCCACTGGCGGGAGCTACCGGGGAGCTGTTTTTT. Protein: CASSPPPLAGATGELFF. The chain couples TRBV4-1 to TRBJ2-2, with TRBD2 matching over 7 bases. Germline trimming cut 4 bases from V and 5 bases from J; bases unmatched to any gene: 13. Germline CDR1 reads MGHRA; CDR2 reads YSYEKL. This CDR3 has 17 amino acids.

The chain combines TRBV4-1 with TRBJ1-4; D is uncertain. The CDR3 is 12 amino acids. V lost 4 bases and J 6 bases, leaving 6 bases between the germline ends. Germline V gene data show CDR1 as MGHRA and CDR2 as YSYEKL. This CDR3 reads CASSLPYEKLFF. The DNA for the CDR3 is TGCGCCAGCAGCCTCCCCTATGAAAAACTGTTTTTT.

The chain has TRBV5-1 and TRBJ2-3; D gene ambiguous. The germline V gene encodes CDR1 SGHRS and CDR2 YFSETQ. The germline V and J ends were trimmed by 2 bases and 2 bases, with 12 bases remaining between them. This CDR3 is built from 15 residues. CDR3 nucleotide sequence: TGCGCCAGCAGCTTAGGGCGGCCCACCACAGATACGCAGTATTTT. It codes for CASSLGRPTTDTQYF.